This record covers a single TCR beta chain. The antigen is not known. Sequenced by immunoSEQ multiplex PCR; TCRdb stores in-frame clones only, minus some. Of around 120,000 clones listed, about 91% are singletons. Unstimulated regulatory T cells (CD4+CD25+CD127-), CD4+CD25- non-regulatory cells, CD4 and CD8 cells were FACS-sorted from thawed PBMCs. The sample originates from a study of Tregs in tolerant kidney transplant recipients. Findings and caveats of the study: The most relevant donor-specific Treg TCRbeta repertoire apparently came from expansion with activated donor B cells. Validation in larger populations is needed because few patients were studied. No direct test of biological reproducibility was done here.

This TCR was recovered from a human donor in good health. The sample consisted of CD4+ T cells from blood.

CDR3 DNA: TGTGCAAGTCGCTTACTGGACAGGGAGGGATACGATGAGCAGTTCTTC. Its translation: CASRLLDREGYDEQFF. The rearrangement joins TRBV12-2 to TRBJ2-1; no DNA check was done on the table's D call, TRBD1. TRBV12-2 is assigned pseudogene status. This CDR3 is built from 16 residues.